The rows below give T cell receptor beta chains drawn from one sample of a study of shared clonotypes between healthy human individuals. Repertoires were generated with immunoSEQ multiplex PCR, while TCRdb's copy carries only in-frame clones and drops some. The data show about 2.1 million clones, just under 95% seen once. The sequenced material came from naive CD8+ T cells from PBMCs. These receptors all stem from a man aged 18 to 35 in good health. Some clones in this sample may be carry-over from other donors' samples. CDR3s include the opening cysteine and the closing phenylalanine or tryptophan. A D gene is named only where the DNA matches it firmly. Clone sizes are given selectively: once, few, many, or a class where the clone is expanded.

clone size,CDR3 length,D gene,V gene,J gene,CDR3 DNA,CDR3 protein
-,16,TRBD1,TRBV9,TRBJ2-7,TGTGCCAGCAGCGTGGGGGACGGGACAGGGGCCTACGAGCAGTACTTC,CASSVGDGTGAYEQYF
-,13,-,TRBV6-6,TRBJ1-2,TGTGCCAGCAGTTACCAGGGGAACTATGGCTACACCTTC,CASSYQGNYGYTF
-,15,-,TRBV13,TRBJ1-3,TGTGCCAGCAGTACTACAGGGAACTCTGGAAACACCATATATTTT,CASSTTGNSGNTIYF
-,13,TRBD1,TRBV29-1,TRBJ2-7,TGCAGCGTTGTTGGGACAGGATTCTACGAGCAGTACTTC,CSVVGTGFYEQYF
-,14,-,TRBV5-1,TRBJ2-6,TGCGCCAGCAGCCCAAGTTTCGGGGCCAACGTCCTGACTTTC,CASSPSFGANVLTF
-,16,-,TRBV2,TRBJ2-7,TGTGCCAGCAGTGAAGGTGGCCCTATAAACTTTGGCGAGCAGTACTTC,CASSEGGPINFGEQYF
once,14,-,TRBV19,TRBJ1-1,TGTGCCAGTAGTATAGGGGAACACCAACAAGAAGCTTTCTTT,CASSIGEHQQEAFF
-,15,-,TRBV6-6,TRBJ1-5,TGTGCCAGCAGTTACGACGGGGGCGCGAATCAGCCCCAGCATTTT,CASSYDGGANQPQHF
-,15,-,TRBV7-9,TRBJ1-2,TGTGCCAGCAGTCGCCCCCCATCAGCTAACTATGGCTACACCTTC,CASSRPPSANYGYTF
-,15,TRBD2,TRBV9,TRBJ2-7,TGTGCCAGCAGCGTGACTAGCGAAAAGGGTTACGAGCAGTACTTC,CASSVTSEKGYEQYF
once,16,TRBD1,TRBV28,TRBJ2-2,TGTGCCAGCAGTTCCGGGACAGAACTGGTGGCCGGGGAGCTGTTTTTT,CASSSGTELVAGELFF
-,17,-,TRBV27,TRBJ1-5,TGTGCCAGCAGTTCCTCCCAGACGCCTCTGGGCAATCAGCCCCAGCATTTT,CASSSSQTPLGNQPQHF
-,16,TRBD1,TRBV27,TRBJ2-7,TGTGCCAGCAGTCCTGGACCCGGGACAGGGAATTACGAGCAGTACTTC,CASSPGPGTGNYEQYF
-,12,-,TRBV5-6,TRBJ2-5,TGTGCCAGCAGCTTTCGGGAAGAGACCCAGTACTTC,CASSFREETQYF
-,12,-,TRBV7-9,TRBJ1-1,TGTGCCAGCAGCCCCCCGTACACTGAAGCTTTCTTT,CASSPPYTEAFF
-,14,-,TRBV7-9,TRBJ1-2,TGTGCCAGCAGCATGACAGAAACTAACTATGGCTACACCTTC,CASSMTETNYGYTF
-,13,-,TRBV11-3,TRBJ2-7,TGTGCCAGCAGCTTCGGGTTCTCCTACGAGCAGTACTTC,CASSFGFSYEQYF
-,14,-,TRBV4-3,TRBJ1-1,TGCGCCAGCAGCCAACATCGGTGGGGCACTGAAGCTTTCTTT,CASSQHRWGTEAFF
-,16,-,TRBV11-3,TRBJ1-3,TGTGCCAGCAGCCGCTCCGGGACGGCCTCTGGAAACACCATATATTTT,CASSRSGTASGNTIYF
once,16,TRBD1,TRBV15,TRBJ1-3,TGTGCCACCAGCGGAAGACAGGGAGGCCCTGGAAACACCATATATTTT,CATSGRQGGPGNTIYF
-,14,TRBD1,TRBV7-9,TRBJ2-7,TGTGCCAGCAGCTCCGTAAGGGGGCCCTACGAGCAGTACTTC,CASSSVRGPYEQYF
-,17,TRBD2,TRBV4-3,TRBJ2-1,TGCGCCAGCAGCCCAGGACTAGCGGGAGGACCTTACAATGAGCAGTTCTTC,CASSPGLAGGPYNEQFF
-,13,-,TRBV25-1,TRBJ1-1,TGTGCCACTTCCGGGACGCTGGGGGATGAAGCTTTCTTT,CATSGTLGDEAFF
-,15,TRBD2,TRBV28,TRBJ2-1,TGTGCCAGCAGAAGAGCGGGAACTCCCTACAATGAGCAGTTCTTC,CASRRAGTPYNEQFF
-,16,-,TRBV2,TRBJ2-2,TGTGCCAGCAGTGAAGTTTTAGCCGTTTATGGCGGGGAGCTGTTTTTT,CASSEVLAVYGGELFF
-,17,TRBD1,TRBV5-1,TRBJ2-2,TGCGCCAGCAGCTTACCCACAGGGGGCAAGAACACCGGGGAGCTGTTTTTT,CASSLPTGGKNTGELFF
-,14,-,TRBV28,TRBJ1-2,TGTGCCAGCTCTGATTCCGGGGCGTACTATGGCTACACCTTC,CASSDSGAYYGYTF
-,15,-,TRBV15,TRBJ1-1,TGTGCCACCAGCGACGGCGCAGGGGTTAGAACTGAAGCTTTCTTT,CATSDGAGVRTEAFF
-,14,-,TRBV6-5,TRBJ2-7,TGTGCCAGCAGTCCCGGGCTGCGTGCCTACGAGCAGTACTTC,CASSPGLRAYEQYF
-,13,-,TRBV7-9,TRBJ2-1,TGTGCCAGCCAACGGGAATCCTACAATGAGCAGTTCTTC,CASQRESYNEQFF
-,15,TRBD2,TRBV4-1,TRBJ2-7,TGCGCCAGCAGCCAAGATCGGGGGAGGGCCTCCGAGCAGTACTTC,CASSQDRGRASEQYF
-,16,TRBD1,TRBV15,TRBJ1-5,TGTGCCACCAGCCCCCCGCCGGGACAGCGCAATCAGCCCCAGCATTTT,CATSPPPGQRNQPQHF
-,14,-,TRBV14,TRBJ2-3,TGTGCCAGCAGCCAAGAGAGATCCACAGATACGCAGTATTTT,CASSQERSTDTQYF
once,17,TRBD1,TRBV9,TRBJ1-1,TGTGCCAGCAGCGTAGGAGGCGGGACAGGAGCTAACACTGAAGCTTTCTTT,CASSVGGGTGANTEAFF
-,15,-,TRBV15,TRBJ1-2,TGTGCCACCAGCAGAGAATTGGACACGGCCTATGGCTACACCTTC,CATSRELDTAYGYTF
-,12,-,TRBV27,TRBJ2-7,TGTGCCAGCAGCAAGACTGGGTATGAGCAGTACTTC,CASSKTGYEQYF
-,17,-,TRBV15,TRBJ2-5,TGTGCCACCAGCAGAGATAGCAGGGTCACGTACCAAGAGACCCAGTACTTC,CATSRDSRVTYQETQYF
-,16,-,TRBV28,TRBJ1-1,TGTGCCAGCAGTTTAAACCCAGGGCCCATGAACACTGAAGCTTTCTTT,CASSLNPGPMNTEAFF
-,14,-,TRBV28,TRBJ1-1,TGTGCCAGCAGCCTCTGGACAGAGAACACTGAAGCTTTCTTT,CASSLWTENTEAFF
-,12,TRBD1,TRBV5-1,TRBJ1-1,TGCGCCAGCAGCGGGGGGGACAGCCAAGCTTTCTTT,CASSGGDSQAFF
-,15,-,TRBV30,TRBJ1-3,TGTGCCTGTTACTTCAGCCGCCTCTCTGGAAACACCATATATTTT,CACYFSRLSGNTIYF
-,14,-,TRBV6-1,TRBJ2-5,TGTGCCAGCTCTACAGGGCCCCTCCAAGAGACCCAGTACTTC,CASSTGPLQETQYF
-,14,TRBD1,TRBV9,TRBJ2-1,TGTGCCAGCAGCGTCGACAGGGGAGACAATGAGCAGTTCTTC,CASSVDRGDNEQFF
-,16,TRBD2,TRBV2,TRBJ2-3,TGTGCCAGCCGGAGCGCGGGAGGACCTAGCACAGATACGCAGTATTTT,CASRSAGGPSTDTQYF
-,15,-,TRBV6-6,TRBJ1-2,TGTGCCAGCAGTTTTATTGACAGGTTCAACTATGGCTACACCTTC,CASSFIDRFNYGYTF
-,12,-,TRBV29-1,TRBJ2-2,TGCAGCGGGACGGGGTTCATCGGGGAGCTGTTTTTT,CSGTGFIGELFF